The 28 T cell receptor beta chains in this list originate from one sample, sequenced in a study of T cell responses to AZD1222 COVID-19 vaccine. Clones were read by immunoSEQ multiplex PCR, and TCRdb kept only the in-frame ones, dropping some. Seen here are approximately 130,000 clones, roughly nine tenths observed once, and the top ten hold around 9.5%. This specimen consisted of peripheral blood, obtained 28 days after the second AZD1222 dose. The receptors originated from an adult who received the AZD1222 COVID-19 vaccine.

V gene TRBV5-1 combines with J gene TRBJ1-5; no definite D call. The V end lost 0 bases, the J end lost 3 bases, and 1 base lay between the germline ends. The CDR3 runs 12 residues. Germline assignment: CDR1 SGHRS and CDR2 YFSETQ. CDR3 loop: CASSLDNQPQHF. The CDR3 nucleotides read TGCGCCAGCAGCTTGGACAATCAGCCCCAGCATTTT.

The chain has TRBV5-4 and TRBJ2-5; weak D call: TRBD1 (5 bases). Trimming cost V 4 bases and J 5 bases, with 15 bases left between them. The CDR3 runs 14 residues. From germline, CDR1 is SGHNT and CDR2 YYREEE (reference sequence). The CDR3 DNA reads TGTGCCAGCAGCGTACAGGCCCCCGGCGAGACCCAGTACTTC. Its protein product is CASSVQAPGETQYF.

The rearrangement links TRBV4-2 to TRBJ1-6; the match to TRBD1 covers 8 bases. CDR1 LGHNA and CDR2 YNFKEQ come from the germline V gene. The CDR3 covers 14 residues. J was trimmed by 7 bases and V by 1 base; bases with no gene match: 0. In DNA form, the CDR3 reads TGTGCCAGCAGCCAAGGACAGGGGAATTCACCCCTCCACTTT. Protein sequence: CASSQGQGNSPLHF.

The chain has TRBV12-3 or TRBV12-4 and TRBJ1-5; D is undetermined. The CDR3 loop spans 12 amino acids. Trimming left V 6 bases short and J 3 bases short, with 6 bases between. Written as DNA, the CDR3 is TGTGCCAGCAGATCCCCCAATCAGCCCCAGCATTTT. Protein sequence: CASRSPNQPQHF.

This sequence joins TRBV29-1 and TRBJ1-1, with TRBD1 as a possible D gene (6 bases). The germline V gene encodes CDR1 SQVTM and CDR2 ANQGSEA. Deletions cut 6 bases from V and 9 bases from J, with 17 bases between. The CDR3 contains 12 residues. The chain's CDR3 is CSVGGQGAQAFF. The CDR3 nucleotides read TGCAGCGTGGGGGGCCAGGGAGCCCAAGCTTTCTTT. Looking up the rest from reference TRBV29-1 and TRBJ1-1 gives the full variable domain: SAVISQKPSRDICQRGTSLTIQCQVDSQVTMMFWYRQQPGQSLTLIATANQGSEATYESGFVIDKFPISRPNLTFSTLTVSNMSPEDSSIYLCSVGGQGAQAFFGQGTRLTVV.

CDR3 bases: TGTGCCAGCTCAGCGTTAGCGCCTAGCACAGATACGCAGTATTTT. Translation gives CASSALAPSTDTQYF. The chain links TRBV6-5 to TRBJ2-3; maybe TRBD2 (5 bases). Deletions cut 8 bases from V and 0 bases from J, with 15 bases between. The germline V gene has CDR1 MNHEY and CDR2 SVGAGI. The CDR3 covers 15 residues.

The gene calls are TRBV18 and TRBJ2-1; 13 positions match TRBD2. Germline trimming cut 5 bases from V and 5 bases from J; bases unmatched to any gene: 12. The germline gives CDR1 KGHSH, CDR2 LQKENI. The CDR3 extends over 18 amino acids. CDR3 in amino acids: CASSFSGTSGAQHNEQFF. DNA for the CDR3: TGTGCCAGCTCATTTTCCGGGACTAGCGGGGCCCAACACAATGAGCAGTTCTTC.

The rearrangement links TRBV6-4 to TRBJ2-2; either TRBD1 or TRBD2 may supply D (5 bases each). This CDR3 is built from 14 residues. The germline V gene has CDR1 MRHNA and CDR2 SNTAGT. Deletions cut 7 bases from V and 0 bases from J, with 9 bases between. The CDR3 here is CASTPGPNTGELFF. The CDR3 bases are TGTGCCAGCACCCCGGGGCCGAACACCGGGGAGCTGTTTTTT.

V gene TRBV4-3 combines with J gene TRBJ2-2, with D possibly being TRBD2 (5 bases). The CDR3 is made up of 15 amino acids. The V and J ends lost 2 bases and 4 bases respectively, with 11 bases between them. Germline V CDR1 and CDR2: LGHNA, YSLEER. For the CDR3, the DNA is TGCGCCAGCAGCCAAAGCCCGGACTTCACCGGGGAGCTGTTTTTT. Translated: CASSQSPDFTGELFF.

The chain uses TRBV6-5 and TRBJ1-1; D not resolved. The CDR3 spans 11 residues. Between the trimmed V and J ends, which lost 5 bases and 7 bases, there was a span of 8 bases. The germline CDR1 and CDR2 sequences are MNHEY and SVGAGI. The CDR3 sequence is CASSLFGEAFF. The CDR3 DNA follows: TGTGCCAGCAGTCTTTTTGGTGAAGCTTTCTTT.

V is TRBV7-2 and J is TRBJ2-5; TRBD1 aligns across 7 bases. The CDR3 length is 13 residues. V lost 4 bases to trimming and J lost 5 bases; unmatched junction nucleotides: 4. Germline lookup yields CDR1 SGHTA and CDR2 FQGNSA. The CDR3 is CASSWDRRETQYF. The CDR3 coding sequence is TGTGCCAGCAGCTGGGACAGAAGGGAGACCCAGTACTTC.

The chain joins TRBV24-1 to TRBJ1-2; 11 bases agree with TRBD1. From germline, CDR1 is KGHDR and CDR2 SFDVKD. The length of the CDR3 is 13 residues. The V and J ends lost 4 bases and 8 bases, in that order; junction bases with no gene match: 2. CDR3 sequence: CATSEGQGGGYTF. In nucleotides, the CDR3 is TGTGCCACCAGTGAGGGACAGGGGGGCGGCTACACCTTC.

The rearrangement links TRBV6-5 to TRBJ1-2; D possibly corresponds to TRBD1 (6 bases). The V and J ends lost 5 bases and 1 base respectively, with 14 bases between them. The CDR3 length is 15 residues. Germline V gives CDR1 MNHEY, CDR2 SVGAGI. CDR3 nucleotides: TGTGCCAGCAGTCAGGGGAGTGGTCTTAACTATGGCTACACCTTC. Its protein is CASSQGSGLNYGYTF.

The rearrangement joins TRBV7-9 to TRBJ1-1, with 7 bases lining up with TRBD1. V dropped 5 bases and J dropped 0; count of bases not matched to a gene: 15. Germline-derived CDR1 and CDR2 are SEHNR and FQNEAQ (reference sequence). This CDR3 contains 18 residues. The CDR3 DNA reads as TGTGCCAGCAGCACAACCCCCTGGGACAGTATCATGAACACTGAAGCTTTCTTT. This translates into CASSTTPWDSIMNTEAFF.

The rearrangement uses TRBV10-1 and TRBJ2-1; 12 nucleotides line up with TRBD2. The V gene end was trimmed by 5 bases and the J gene end by 7 bases; junction bases not matched to a gene: 9. Germline CDR1 WNHNN, CDR2 SYGVQD (reference sequence). The CDR3 spans 16 residues. The CDR3 loop reads CASSPPTSGRSNEQFF. CDR3 bases: TGCGCCAGCAGTCCGCCGACTAGCGGGAGATCAAATGAGCAGTTCTTC.

The chain links TRBV4-1 to TRBJ1-5; TRBD1 matches 7 bases. V lost 1 base, J lost 4 bases, and 10 bases stayed unmatched. The germline CDR1 and CDR2 sequences are MGHRA and YSYEKL. This CDR3 has 17 amino acids. CDR3 in DNA: TGCGCCAGCAGCCAAGGACCTACAGGGGCGGTAAATCAGCCCCAGCATTTT. Encoded protein: CASSQGPTGAVNQPQHF.

This clone was observed once. The rearrangement links TRBV25-1 to TRBJ1-6; D unresolved. Looked up from germline, CDR1 is MGHDK and CDR2 is SYGVNS. The CDR3 consists of 15 residues. The germline V and J ends were trimmed by 6 bases and 7 bases, with 16 bases remaining between them. In DNA form, the CDR3 reads TGTGCCAGCAGCCTTGGATCTTTGGGGAATTCACCCCTCCACTTT. It encodes CASSLGSLGNSPLHF.

The chain carries TRBV30 and TRBJ1-6; weak D call: TRBD1 (5 bases). The germline V gene encodes CDR1 GTSNPN and CDR2 SVGIG (reference sequence). The V end was cut by 4 bases, the J end by 10 bases, with 11 bases between. The CDR3 runs to 12 residues. The CDR3 is CAWKTVNSPLHF. For the CDR3, the DNA is TGTGCCTGGAAGACAGTCAACTCACCCCTCCACTTT.

Here the CDR3 DNA reads TGTGCCAGCAGCCAGAGACAGGGGATTTGGGGTATCCCTGAAGCTTTCTTT. Its translation is CASSQRQGIWGIPEAFF. V and J are TRBV4-2 and TRBJ1-1, with 8 bases lining up with TRBD1. There are 17 residues in the CDR3. J was trimmed by 6 bases and V by 3 bases; bases with no gene match: 15. Germline V gene sequence: CDR1 LGHNA, CDR2 YNFKEQ.

The rearrangement uses TRBV27 and TRBJ1-2, with D possibly TRBD1 on 5 matching bases. CDR3 length: 15 residues. Trimming removed 5 bases at V and 4 bases at J, with 17 bases between. Looked up from germline, CDR1 is MNHEY and CDR2 is SMNVEV (reference sequence). The CDR3 sequence is CASSQTSRGGYGYTF. The CDR3 DNA is TGTGCCAGCAGTCAAACCTCGAGGGGCGGCTATGGCTACACCTTC.

There are a few counts of this clone. The chain employs TRBV4-2 and TRBJ1-5, with D unresolved. This CDR3 spans 14 amino acids. V lost 1 base and J lost 2, with 6 bases in between. CDR1 and CDR2 from the germline V gene are LGHNA and YNFKEQ. The CDR3 DNA sequence: TGTGCCAGCAGCCAAGTCCTCGGCAATCAGCCCCAGCATTTT. This encodes CASSQVLGNQPQHF.

The chain has TRBV9 and TRBJ1-1; 8 nucleotides line up with TRBD1. The CDR3 loop spans 15 amino acids. Germline V gene data show CDR1 as SGDLS and CDR2 as YYNGEE. V gave up 0 bases and J gave up 1 base; unmatched junction bases: 2. The CDR3 DNA is TGTGCCAGCAGCGTAGAGACAGGGGCGAACACTGAAGCTTTCTTT. Its translation: CASSVETGANTEAFF.

CDR3 nucleotides: TGTGCCAGCTCACCCTCAACAGGGGGGGACTATGGCTACACCTTC. Translation: CASSPSTGGDYGYTF. The chain joins TRBV18 to TRBJ1-2; TRBD1 matches at 8 bases. The CDR3 runs to 15 residues. The V gene's germline CDR1 is KGHSH and CDR2 LQKENI. V was pared by 3 bases and J by 3 bases, with 6 bases of the junction left unmatched.

V usage is TRBV19 and J usage is TRBJ1-1; D is perhaps TRBD1 (5 bases). V lost 4 bases, J lost 0 bases, and 6 bases lay in between. CDR3 length equals 13 residues. CDR1 LNHDA and CDR2 SQIVND come from the germline V gene (reference sequence). The CDR3 DNA is TGTGCCAGTAGTAGGGGGATGAACACTGAAGCTTTCTTT. Its protein product is CASSRGMNTEAFF.

This clone was picked up a small number of times. V gene TRBV2 combines with J gene TRBJ2-7, with 12 bases fitting TRBD2. V dropped 10 bases and J dropped 2; count of bases not matched to a gene: 6. CDR1 is SNHLY, CDR2 FYNNEI, per germline. The CDR3 length is 14 residues. CDR3 amino acids: CAIWTSGDAYEQYF. The CDR3 nucleotides are TGTGCCATCTGGACTAGCGGGGACGCCTACGAGCAGTACTTC. Full variable domain (outside the CDR3, taken from reference TRBV2 and TRBJ2-7): EPEVTQTPSHQVTQMGQEVILRCVPISNHLYFYWYRQILGQKVEFLVSFYNNEISEKSEIFDDQFSVERPDGSNFTLKIRSTKLEDSAMYFCAIWTSGDAYEQYFGPGTRLTVT.

This clone came up a few times. CDR3 amino acids: CASSLWGADEQYF. The CDR3 DNA is TGCGCCAGCAGCTTGTGGGGGGCTGACGAGCAGTACTTC. The rearrangement links TRBV5-1 to TRBJ2-7; D tentatively fits TRBD1 or TRBD2 (6 bases each). The germline V and J ends were trimmed by 1 base and 5 bases, with 10 bases remaining between them. Looked up from germline, CDR1 is SGHRS and CDR2 is YFSETQ. The CDR3 sequence is 13 residues long.

J is TRBJ2-7 and V is TRBV5-1; D may be TRBD1 (5 bases). Germline lookup yields CDR1 SGHRS and CDR2 YFSETQ. The CDR3 sequence is 13 residues long. V shed 0 bases and J shed 1 base, with 5 bases lying between them. The CDR3 loop is CASSLGQSYEQYF. In DNA form, the CDR3 reads TGCGCCAGCAGCTTGGGACAGTCCTACGAGCAGTACTTC.

This rearrangement joins TRBV5-1 to TRBJ2-7; no clear D. Germline loops: CDR1 SGHRS, CDR2 YFSETQ. CDR3 length: 15 amino acids. V gave up 2 bases and J gave up 0 bases, with 12 bases separating them. This chain's CDR3 is CASSFRPVSSYEQYF. The CDR3 nucleotides read TGCGCCAGCAGCTTCCGTCCAGTAAGCTCCTACGAGCAGTACTTC.